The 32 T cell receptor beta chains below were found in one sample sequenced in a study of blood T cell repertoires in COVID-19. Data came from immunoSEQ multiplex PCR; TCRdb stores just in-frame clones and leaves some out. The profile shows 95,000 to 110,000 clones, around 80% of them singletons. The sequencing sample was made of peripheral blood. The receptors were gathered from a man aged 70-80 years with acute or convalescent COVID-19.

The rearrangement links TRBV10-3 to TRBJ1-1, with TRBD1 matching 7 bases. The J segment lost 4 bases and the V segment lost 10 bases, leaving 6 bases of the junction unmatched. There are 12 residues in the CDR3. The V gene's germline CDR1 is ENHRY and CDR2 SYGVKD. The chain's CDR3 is CATQGGSTEAFF. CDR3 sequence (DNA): TGTGCCACCCAGGGGGGTTCCACTGAAGCTTTCTTT.

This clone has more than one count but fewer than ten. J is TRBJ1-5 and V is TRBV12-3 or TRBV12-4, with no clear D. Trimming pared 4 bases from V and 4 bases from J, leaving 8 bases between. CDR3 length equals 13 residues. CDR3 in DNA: TGTGCCAGCAGTTCCCGCAGGAATCAGCCCCAGCATTTT. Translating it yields CASSSRRNQPQHF.

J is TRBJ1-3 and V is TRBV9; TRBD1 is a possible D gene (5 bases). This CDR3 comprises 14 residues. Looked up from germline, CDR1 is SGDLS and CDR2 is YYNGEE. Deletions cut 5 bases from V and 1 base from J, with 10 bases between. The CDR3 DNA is TGTGCCAGCAGGGAGGGGACTTCTGGAAACACCATATATTTT. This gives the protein CASREGTSGNTIYF.

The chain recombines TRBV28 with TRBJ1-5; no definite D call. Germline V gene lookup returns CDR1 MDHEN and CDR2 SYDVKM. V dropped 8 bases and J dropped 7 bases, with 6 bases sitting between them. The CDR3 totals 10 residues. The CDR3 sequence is CASGEQPQHF. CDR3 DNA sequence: TGTGCCAGCGGAGAACAGCCCCAGCATTTT.

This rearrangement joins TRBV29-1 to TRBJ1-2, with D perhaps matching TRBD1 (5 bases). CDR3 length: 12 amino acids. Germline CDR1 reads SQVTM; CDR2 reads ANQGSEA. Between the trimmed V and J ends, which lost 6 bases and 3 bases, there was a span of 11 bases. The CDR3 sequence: CSVTDSDYGYTF. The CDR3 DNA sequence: TGCAGCGTGACTGACAGCGACTATGGCTACACCTTC.

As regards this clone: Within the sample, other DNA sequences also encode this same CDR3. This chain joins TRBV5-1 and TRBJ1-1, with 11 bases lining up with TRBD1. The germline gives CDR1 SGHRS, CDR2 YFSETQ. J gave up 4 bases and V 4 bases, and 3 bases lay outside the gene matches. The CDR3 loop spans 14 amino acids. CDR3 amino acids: CASSAGQGGTEAFF. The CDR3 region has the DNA TGCGCCAGCAGCGCGGGACAGGGGGGCACTGAAGCTTTCTTT.

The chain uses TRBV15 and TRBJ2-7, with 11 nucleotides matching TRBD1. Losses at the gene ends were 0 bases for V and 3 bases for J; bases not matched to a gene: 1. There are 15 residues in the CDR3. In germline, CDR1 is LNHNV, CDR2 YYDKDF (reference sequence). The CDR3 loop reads CATSREGTGGYEQYF. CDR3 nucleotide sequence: TGTGCCACCAGCAGAGAGGGGACAGGGGGCTACGAGCAGTACTTC.

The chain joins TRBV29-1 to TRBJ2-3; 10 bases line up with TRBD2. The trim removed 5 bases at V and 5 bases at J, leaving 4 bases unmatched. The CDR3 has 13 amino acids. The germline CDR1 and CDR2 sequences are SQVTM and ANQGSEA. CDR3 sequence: CSVSSGGEDTQYF. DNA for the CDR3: TGCAGCGTTTCTAGCGGGGGCGAAGATACGCAGTATTTT.

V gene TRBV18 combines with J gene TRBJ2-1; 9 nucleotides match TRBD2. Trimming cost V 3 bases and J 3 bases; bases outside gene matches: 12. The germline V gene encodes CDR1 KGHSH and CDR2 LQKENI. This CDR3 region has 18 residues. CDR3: CASSPRFPIAGDYNEQFF. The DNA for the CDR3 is TGTGCCAGCTCACCCAGGTTCCCTATAGCGGGGGACTACAATGAGCAGTTCTTC.

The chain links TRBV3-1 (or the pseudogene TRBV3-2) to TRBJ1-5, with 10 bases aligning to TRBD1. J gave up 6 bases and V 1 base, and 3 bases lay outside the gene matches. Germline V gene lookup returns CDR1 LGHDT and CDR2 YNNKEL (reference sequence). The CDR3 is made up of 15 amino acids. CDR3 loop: CASSQGQGAAQPQHF. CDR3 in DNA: TGTGCCAGCAGCCAAGGACAGGGGGCGGCTCAGCCCCAGCATTTT.

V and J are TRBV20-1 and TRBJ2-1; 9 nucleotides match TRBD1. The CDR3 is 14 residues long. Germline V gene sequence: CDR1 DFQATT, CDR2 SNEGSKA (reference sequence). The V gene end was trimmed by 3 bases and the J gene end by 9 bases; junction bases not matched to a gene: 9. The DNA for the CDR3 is TGCAGTGCTAGTCGTCGACAGGGGGTCCGTGAGCAGTTCTTC. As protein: CSASRRQGVREQFF.

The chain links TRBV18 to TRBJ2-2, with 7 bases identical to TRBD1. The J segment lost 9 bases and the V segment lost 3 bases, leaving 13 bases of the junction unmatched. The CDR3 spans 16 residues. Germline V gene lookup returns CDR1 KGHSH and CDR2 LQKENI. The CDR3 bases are TGTGCCAGCTCACCTCGGGACAGCCCGGACATGCGGGAGCTGTTTTTT. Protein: CASSPRDSPDMRELFF.

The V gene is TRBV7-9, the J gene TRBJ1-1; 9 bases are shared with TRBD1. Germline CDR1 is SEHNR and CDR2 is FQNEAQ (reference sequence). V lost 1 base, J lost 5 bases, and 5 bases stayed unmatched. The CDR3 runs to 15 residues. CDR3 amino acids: CASSLVLTGGTEAFF. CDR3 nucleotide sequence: TGTGCCAGCAGCTTAGTTCTGACAGGGGGGACTGAAGCTTTCTTT.

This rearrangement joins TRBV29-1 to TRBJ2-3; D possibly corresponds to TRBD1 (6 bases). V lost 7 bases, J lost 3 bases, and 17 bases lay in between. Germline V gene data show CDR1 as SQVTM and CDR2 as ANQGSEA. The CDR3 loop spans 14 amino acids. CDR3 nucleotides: TGCAGCGCCGTTGACACCCAGGGGACAGATACGCAGTATTTT. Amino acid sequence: CSAVDTQGTDTQYF.

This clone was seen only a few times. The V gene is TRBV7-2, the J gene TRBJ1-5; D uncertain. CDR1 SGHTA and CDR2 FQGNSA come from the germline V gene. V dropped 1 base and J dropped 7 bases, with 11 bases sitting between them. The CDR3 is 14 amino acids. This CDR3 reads CASSLEPSGQPQHF. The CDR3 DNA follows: TGTGCCAGCAGCTTAGAGCCCTCGGGACAGCCCCAGCATTTT.

The CDR3 DNA reads TGTGCCAGCAGTAACCCGGGACAGGGGGCAAGCGAGCAGTACTTC. Its protein is CASSNPGQGASEQYF. The V gene is TRBV2, the J gene TRBJ2-7, with 12 bases aligning to TRBD1. V lost 5 bases, J lost 6 bases, and 8 bases stayed unmatched. The CDR3 totals 15 residues. In germline, CDR1 is SNHLY, CDR2 FYNNEI.

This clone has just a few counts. The CDR3 nucleotides are TGTGCCAGCAGTGAAACTCGCAATGAGCAGTTCTTC. It translates to CASSETRNEQFF. The chain recombines TRBV2 with TRBJ2-1; D unresolved. V gave up 2 bases and J gave up 6 bases, with 5 bases separating them. The CDR3 is 12 amino acids. The V gene's germline CDR1 is SNHLY and CDR2 FYNNEI.

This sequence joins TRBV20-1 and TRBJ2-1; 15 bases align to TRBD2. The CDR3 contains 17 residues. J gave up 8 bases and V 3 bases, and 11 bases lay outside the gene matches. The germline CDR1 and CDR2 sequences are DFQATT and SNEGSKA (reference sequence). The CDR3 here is CSASKGLAGGQKDEQFF. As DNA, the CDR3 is TGCAGTGCTAGTAAGGGACTAGCGGGGGGCCAGAAGGATGAGCAGTTCTTC.

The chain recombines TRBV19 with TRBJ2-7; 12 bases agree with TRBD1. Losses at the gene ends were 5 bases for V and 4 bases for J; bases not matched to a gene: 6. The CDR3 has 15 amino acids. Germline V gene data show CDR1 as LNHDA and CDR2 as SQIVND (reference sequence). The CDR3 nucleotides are TGTGCCAGTAGTCTAGGGGGACAGGGGGCTTACGAGCAGTACTTC. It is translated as CASSLGGQGAYEQYF.

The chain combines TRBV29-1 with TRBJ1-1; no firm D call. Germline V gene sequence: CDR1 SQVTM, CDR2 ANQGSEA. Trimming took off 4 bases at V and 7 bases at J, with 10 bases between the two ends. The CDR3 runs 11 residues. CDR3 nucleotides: TGCAGCGTTGGGAGAAACCATGAAGCTTTCTTT. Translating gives CSVGRNHEAFF.

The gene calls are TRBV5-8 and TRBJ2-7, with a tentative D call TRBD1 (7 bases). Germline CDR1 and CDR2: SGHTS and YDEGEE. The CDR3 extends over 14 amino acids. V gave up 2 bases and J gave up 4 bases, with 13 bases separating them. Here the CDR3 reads CASSLAQGRYEQYF. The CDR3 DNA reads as TGTGCCAGCAGCTTAGCACAGGGGAGGTACGAGCAGTACTTC.

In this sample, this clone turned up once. CDR3 DNA sequence: TGTGCTAGTGAGTTACAGGGTGGGAGCGGCGAGCAGTACTTC. Amino acid sequence: CASELQGGSGEQYF. The V and J genes are TRBV12-5 and TRBJ2-7, with TRBD1 as a possible D gene (6 bases). CDR1 is LGHNT, CDR2 FRNRAP, per germline. The CDR3 covers 14 residues. Between the trimmed V and J ends, which lost 7 bases and 6 bases, there was a span of 19 bases.

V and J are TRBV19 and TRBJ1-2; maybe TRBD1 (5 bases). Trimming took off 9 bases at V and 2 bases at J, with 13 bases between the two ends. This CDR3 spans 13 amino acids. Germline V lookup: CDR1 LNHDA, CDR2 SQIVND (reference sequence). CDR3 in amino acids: CASSLTANYGYTF. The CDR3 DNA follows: TGTGCCAGCTCCTTGACAGCCAACTATGGCTACACCTTC.

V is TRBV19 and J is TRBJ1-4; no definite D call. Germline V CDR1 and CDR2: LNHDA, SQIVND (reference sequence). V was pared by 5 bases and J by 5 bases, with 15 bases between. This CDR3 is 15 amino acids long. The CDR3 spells CASSPPGAGNEKLFF. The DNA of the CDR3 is TGTGCCAGTAGTCCCCCCGGTGCGGGGAATGAAAAACTGTTTTTT.

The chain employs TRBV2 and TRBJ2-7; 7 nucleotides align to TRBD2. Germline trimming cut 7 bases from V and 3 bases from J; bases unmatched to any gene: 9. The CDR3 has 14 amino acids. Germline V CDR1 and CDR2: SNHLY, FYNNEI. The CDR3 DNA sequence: TGTGCCAGCACCAAGCAGGGCGGGGGCTACGAGCAGTACTTC. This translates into CASTKQGGGYEQYF.

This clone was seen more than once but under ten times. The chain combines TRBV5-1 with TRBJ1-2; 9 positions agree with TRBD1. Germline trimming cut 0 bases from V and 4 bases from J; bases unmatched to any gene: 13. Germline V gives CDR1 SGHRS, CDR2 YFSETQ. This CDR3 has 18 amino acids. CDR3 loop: CASSLAGTGSHGFYGYTF. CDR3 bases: TGCGCCAGCAGCTTGGCCGGGACAGGGTCTCACGGTTTCTATGGCTACACCTTC.

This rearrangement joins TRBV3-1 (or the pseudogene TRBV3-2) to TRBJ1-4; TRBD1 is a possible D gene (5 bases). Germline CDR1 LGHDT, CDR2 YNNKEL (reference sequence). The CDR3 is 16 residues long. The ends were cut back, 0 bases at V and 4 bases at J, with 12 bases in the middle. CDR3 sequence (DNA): TGTGCCAGCAGCCAAGATAGGGCAGGGTATAATGAAAAACTGTTTTTT. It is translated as CASSQDRAGYNEKLFF.

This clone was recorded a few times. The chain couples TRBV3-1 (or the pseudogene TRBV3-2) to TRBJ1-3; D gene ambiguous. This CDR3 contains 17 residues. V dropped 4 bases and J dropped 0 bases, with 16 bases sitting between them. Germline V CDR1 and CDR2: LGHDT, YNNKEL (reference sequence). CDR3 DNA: TGTGCCAGCAGCCCCATGTCCAGCGGACTCTCTGGAAACACCATATATTTT. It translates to CASSPMSSGLSGNTIYF.

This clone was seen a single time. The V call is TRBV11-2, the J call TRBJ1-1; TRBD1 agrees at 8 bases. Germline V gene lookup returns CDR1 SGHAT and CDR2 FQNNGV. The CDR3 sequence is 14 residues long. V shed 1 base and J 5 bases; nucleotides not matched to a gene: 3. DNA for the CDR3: TGTGCCAGCAGCTTAGGGGACAGGCTTACTGAAGCTTTCTTT. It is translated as CASSLGDRLTEAFF.

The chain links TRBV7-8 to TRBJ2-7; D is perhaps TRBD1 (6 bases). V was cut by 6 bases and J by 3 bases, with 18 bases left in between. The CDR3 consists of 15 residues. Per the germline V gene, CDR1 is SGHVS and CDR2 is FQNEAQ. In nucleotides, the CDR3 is TGTGCCAGCAGTTATTCGGACAGTGGACTCTACGAGCAGTACTTC. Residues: CASSYSDSGLYEQYF.

CDR3 amino acids: CASSFPAGVTEAFF. CDR3 in DNA: TGTGCCAGCAGCTTTCCCGCGGGTGTGACTGAAGCTTTCTTT. The chain carries TRBV5-6 and TRBJ1-1; no clear D. The CDR3 has 14 residues. Germline V gives CDR1 SGHDT, CDR2 YYEEEE. V lost 2 bases to trimming and J lost 5 bases, with 13 bases between them.

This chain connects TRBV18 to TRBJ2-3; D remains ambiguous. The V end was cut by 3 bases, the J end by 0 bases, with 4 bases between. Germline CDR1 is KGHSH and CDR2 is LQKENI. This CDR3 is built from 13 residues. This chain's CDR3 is CASSPPSTDTQYF. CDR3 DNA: TGTGCCAGCTCACCCCCTAGCACAGATACGCAGTATTTT.